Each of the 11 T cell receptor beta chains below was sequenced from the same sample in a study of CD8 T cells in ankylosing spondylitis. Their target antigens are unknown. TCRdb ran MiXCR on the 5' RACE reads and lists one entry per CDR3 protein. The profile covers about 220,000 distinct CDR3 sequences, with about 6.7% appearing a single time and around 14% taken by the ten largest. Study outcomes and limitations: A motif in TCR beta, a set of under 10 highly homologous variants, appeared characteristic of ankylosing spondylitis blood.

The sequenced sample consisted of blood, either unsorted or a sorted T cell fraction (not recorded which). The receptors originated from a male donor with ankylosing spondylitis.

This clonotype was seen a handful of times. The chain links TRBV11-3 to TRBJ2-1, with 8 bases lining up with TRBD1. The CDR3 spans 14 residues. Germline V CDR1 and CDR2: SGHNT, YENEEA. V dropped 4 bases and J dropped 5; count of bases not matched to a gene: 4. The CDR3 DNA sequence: TGTGCCAGCAGCTCGGACAGGGAGGACAATGAGCAGTTCTTC. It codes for CASSSDREDNEQFF.

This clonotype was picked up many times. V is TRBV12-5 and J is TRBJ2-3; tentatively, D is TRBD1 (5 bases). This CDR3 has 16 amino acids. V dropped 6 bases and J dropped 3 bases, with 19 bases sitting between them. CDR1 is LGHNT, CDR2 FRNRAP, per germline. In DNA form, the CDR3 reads TGTGCTAGTGGCTTCGGAAAGGGGAAAGGAACAGATACGCAGTATTTT. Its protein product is CASGFGKGKGTDTQYF. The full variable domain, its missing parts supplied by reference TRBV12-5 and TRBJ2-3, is DARVTQTPRHKVTEMGQEVTMRCQPILGHNTVFWYRQTMMQGLELLAYFRNRAPLDDSGMPKDRFSAEMPDATLATLKIQPSEPRDSAVYFCASGFGKGKGTDTQYFGPGTRLTVL.

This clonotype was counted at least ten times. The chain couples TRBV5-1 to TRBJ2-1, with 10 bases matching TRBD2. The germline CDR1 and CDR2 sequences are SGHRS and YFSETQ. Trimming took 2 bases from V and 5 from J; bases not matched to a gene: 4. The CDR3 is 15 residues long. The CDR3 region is CASSFLAGVNNEQFF. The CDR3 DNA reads TGCGCCAGCAGCTTTCTAGCGGGAGTTAACAATGAGCAGTTCTTC.

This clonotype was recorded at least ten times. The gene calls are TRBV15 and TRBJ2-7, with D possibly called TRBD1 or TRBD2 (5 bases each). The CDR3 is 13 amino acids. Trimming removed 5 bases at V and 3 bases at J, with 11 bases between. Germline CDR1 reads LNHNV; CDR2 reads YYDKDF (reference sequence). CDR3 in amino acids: CATSGGWGYEQYF. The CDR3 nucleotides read TGTGCCACCAGCGGGGGTTGGGGCTACGAGCAGTACTTC.

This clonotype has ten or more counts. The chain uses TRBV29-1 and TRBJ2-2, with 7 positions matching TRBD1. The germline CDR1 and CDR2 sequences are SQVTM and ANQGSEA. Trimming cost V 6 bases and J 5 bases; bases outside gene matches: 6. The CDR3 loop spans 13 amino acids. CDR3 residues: CSVATGYTGELFF. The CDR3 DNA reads TGCAGCGTCGCGACAGGGTATACCGGGGAGCTGTTTTTT.

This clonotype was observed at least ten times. CDR3 sequence (DNA): TGTGCCAGCAGTTATAGTGCGGACAGGGCGTTCTACGAGCAGTACTTC. Its protein product is CASSYSADRAFYEQYF. The chain uses TRBV6-2 or TRBV6-3 and TRBJ2-7; 8 bases align to TRBD1. The CDR3 has 16 residues. Germline V gene lookup returns CDR1 MNHEY and CDR2 SVGEGT. V shed 3 bases and J 3 bases; nucleotides not matched to a gene: 10.

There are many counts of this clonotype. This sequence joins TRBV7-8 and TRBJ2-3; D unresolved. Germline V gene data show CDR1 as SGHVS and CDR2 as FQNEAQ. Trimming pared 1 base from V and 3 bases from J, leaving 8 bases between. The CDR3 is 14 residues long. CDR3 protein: CASSLVSRTDTQYF. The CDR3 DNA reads TGTGCCAGCAGCTTAGTGTCTAGGACAGATACGCAGTATTTT.

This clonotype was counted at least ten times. The CDR3 nucleotides read TGCGCCAGCAGCCAAGAGAGGGCCTACGAGCAGTACTTC. It codes for CASSQERAYEQYF. The chain combines TRBV4-1 with TRBJ2-7, with D maybe TRBD2 (5 bases). There are 13 residues in the CDR3. The germline CDR1 and CDR2 sequences are MGHRA and YSYEKL. Trimming took 0 bases from V and 2 from J, leaving 5 bases between them.

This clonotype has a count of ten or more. The CDR3 region is CASSLGGGTDTQYF. The CDR3 DNA is TGTGCCAGCAGTTTAGGGGGGGGCACAGATACGCAGTATTTT. The chain uses TRBV28 and TRBJ2-3; TRBD2 aligns across 7 bases. The CDR3 is 14 residues long. Germline CDR1 reads MDHEN; CDR2 reads SYDVKM. V shed 2 bases and J 1 base; nucleotides not matched to a gene: 0.

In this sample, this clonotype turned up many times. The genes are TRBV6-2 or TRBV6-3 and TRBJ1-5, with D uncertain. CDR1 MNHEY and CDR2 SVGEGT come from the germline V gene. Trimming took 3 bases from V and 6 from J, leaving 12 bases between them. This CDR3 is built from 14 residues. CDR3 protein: CASSYAPPGQPQHF. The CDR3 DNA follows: TGTGCCAGCAGTTATGCCCCTCCAGGTCAGCCCCAGCATTTT.

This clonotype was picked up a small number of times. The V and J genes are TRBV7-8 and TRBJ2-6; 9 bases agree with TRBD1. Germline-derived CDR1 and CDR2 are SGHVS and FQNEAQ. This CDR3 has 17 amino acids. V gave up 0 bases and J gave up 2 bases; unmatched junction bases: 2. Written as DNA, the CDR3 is TGTGCCAGCAGCTTAGCGAGGACAGGGGCTGGGGCCAACGTCCTGACTTTC. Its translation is CASSLARTGAGANVLTF.